This T cell receptor (beta chain) stems from a study of shared clonotypes between healthy human individuals. Overall study results and limits: Only blood was sampled; tissue repertoires likely differ. It was anticipated that sequencing depth would influence how many clonotypes donors shared.

TCRdb's copy holds only in-frame clones and misses some; the assay was immunoSEQ multiplex PCR. Seen here are 450,000 to 700,000 clones, around 95% observed once, and the top ten hold around 0.097%. Germline V gene sequence: CDR1 MNHEY, CDR2 SMNVEV (reference sequence). The CDR3 totals 14 residues. Trimming took 5 bases from V and 6 from J, leaving 13 bases between them. Concerning this clone: What it binds is not known.

Terminally differentiated effector memory CD45RA+ cells were excluded from the naive CD8 cells, which were CD45RO-negative and positively selected for CCR7. All donors were Caucasian adults living in Nashville, Tennessee. Sequencing input: naive CD8+ T cells sorted from blood. The TCR sequence derives from a woman younger than 45 in good health. The rearrangement links TRBV27 to TRBJ2-2; D gene unclear. The CDR3 DNA reads as TGTGCCAGCAGTGCTTCCTTAACCTCCGGGGAGCTGTTTTTT. Translating it yields CASSASLTSGELFF.